This T cell receptor (beta chain) was captured by sequencing in a study of control samples from healthy donors and cancer patients. The CDR3 contains 15 residues. V gave up 3 bases and J gave up 4 bases, with 13 bases separating them. The germline V gene has CDR1 LNHNV and CDR2 YYDKDF (reference sequence). Sequenced by immunoSEQ multiplex PCR; TCRdb stores in-frame clones only, minus some. The sample lists 150,000 to 200,000 clones, 90% to 95% occurring once. The sample comprised blood. The chain is built from TRBV15 and TRBJ2-1; possibly TRBD2 for D (5 bases). The clonotype originates from a woman under 40 in good health. Here the CDR3 reads CATSRGISEYNEQFF. The DNA of the CDR3 is TGTGCCACCAGCAGGGGGATTAGCGAGTACAATGAGCAGTTCTTC.